The rows below give T cell receptor beta chains drawn from one sample of a study of T cells in Graves' hyperthyroidism and ophthalmopathy. Using its own MiXCR run on the multiplex PCR reads, TCRdb lists one record per CDR3 protein. The profile covers almost 350,000 distinct CDR3 sequences, with about a sixth appearing a single time and around 15% taken by the ten largest. Input material: blood. These receptors came from a woman aged 40 to 50 with Graves' ophthalmopathy. The CDR3 runs from the conserved cysteine through the conserved F or W. Fields, in order: V gene, clone size, CDR3 length, D gene, J gene, CDR3 protein, CDR3 DNA. A D gene is named only where the DNA matches it firmly. Some rows mark clone size as missing; the rest say once, few, many or name a class of expanded clone.

>TRBV29-1|many|14|TRBD1|TRBJ1-2
CSVDPGGRGYGYTF
TGCAGCGTTGACCCAGGGGGAAGGGGTTATGGCTACACCTTC
>TRBV2|.|16|.|TRBJ1-5
CASSEWAPTSRQPQHF
TGTGCCAGCAGTGAATGGGCTCCTACTAGTCGGCAGCCCCAGCATTTT
>TRBV20-1|many|10|.|TRBJ2-5
CSAGKETQYF
TGCAGTGCTGGAAAAGAGACCCAGTACTTC
>TRBV20-1|many|15|TRBD1|TRBJ2-7
CSASLNRGRNYEQYF
TGCAGTGCTAGCCTAAACAGGGGGCGAAACTACGAGCAGTACTTC
>TRBV4-3|many|15|.|TRBJ2-7
CASSQEVGSSYEQYF
TGCGCCAGCAGCCAAGAAGTCGGCAGCTCCTACGAGCAGTACTTC
>TRBV7-9|many|13|.|TRBJ2-5
CASSLVTTETQYF
TGTGCCAGCAGCTTAGTGACCACAGAGACCCAGTACTTC
>TRBV6-1|many|14|TRBD2|TRBJ2-7
CATLYTSGYYEQYF
TGTGCCACCCTATATACTAGCGGATACTACGAGCAGTACTTC
>TRBV6-1|many|13|TRBD1|TRBJ2-2
CASSQGAAGELFF
TGTGCCAGCTCTCAGGGGGCGGCCGGGGAGCTGTTTTTT
>TRBV12-3/TRBV12-4|many|14|.|TRBJ1-5
CASSRQTVNQPQHF
TGTGCCAGCAGCCGCCAGACAGTTAATCAGCCCCAGCATTTT
>TRBV20-1|many|18|.|TRBJ1-1
CSAKQQGVWGVTDTEAFF
TGCAGTGCTAAACAACAAGGAGTTTGGGGGGTGACGGACACTGAAGCTTTCTTT
>TRBV6-1|many|13|.|TRBJ2-7
CASSGRINYEQYF
TGTGCCAGCAGTGGACGGATCAACTACGAGCAGTACTTC
>TRBV6-5|many|13|.|TRBJ2-7
CASSLASHGEQYF
TGTGCCAGCAGCCTCGCGTCCCACGGCGAGCAGTACTTC
>TRBV6-1|many|13|.|TRBJ2-7
CASSGLLVVEQYF
TGTGCCAGCAGTGGATTACTAGTAGTTGAGCAGTACTTC
>TRBV4-1|many|16|TRBD2|TRBJ2-5
CASSPRLAGGGETQYF
TGCGCCAGCAGCCCCCGACTAGCGGGAGGGGGAGAGACCCAGTACTTC
>TRBV19|many|14|.|TRBJ2-7
CASSIRGRIYEQYF
TGTGCCAGTAGTATACGGGGCCGGATCTACGAGCAGTACTTC
>TRBV10-3|many|16|.|TRBJ2-7
CAISKVGEETSYEQYF
TGTGCCATCAGTAAGGTAGGGGAGGAGACCTCCTACGAGCAGTACTTC
>TRBV7-6|many|14|.|TRBJ1-1
CASSLGGFNTEAFF
TGTGCCAGCAGCTTAGGGGGATTTAACACTGAAGCTTTCTTT
>TRBV20-1|many|15|.|TRBJ2-7
CSAREFWGHNYEQYF
TGCAGTGCTAGAGAGTTTTGGGGACATAACTACGAGCAGTACTTC
>TRBV28|many|15|.|TRBJ1-5
CASSPTAHSNQPQHF
TGTGCCAGCAGTCCGACAGCTCATAGCAATCAGCCCCAGCATTTT
>TRBV11-2|few|18|TRBD2|TRBJ2-7
CASSLIPPGLADSYEQYF
TGTGCCAGCAGCTTAATTCCTCCGGGACTAGCAGACTCCTACGAGCAGTACTTC
>TRBV3-1|.|17|.|TRBJ1-1
CASSQDSGFGQNTEAFF
TGTGCCAGCAGCCAAGATTCAGGGTTTGGCCAGAACACTGAAGCTTTCTTT
>TRBV20-1|.|13|.|TRBJ2-7
CSASAQGMNEQYF
TGCAGTGCTTCAGCTCAGGGGATGAACGAGCAGTACTTC
>TRBV12-3/TRBV12-4|many|13|.|TRBJ1-2
CASSPFSNYGYTF
TGTGCCAGCAGTCCGTTTTCTAACTATGGCTACACCTTC
>TRBV28|.|14|TRBD1|TRBJ1-5
CASTGTGQVQPQHF
TGTGCCAGCACCGGGACAGGGCAGGTTCAGCCCCAGCATTTT
>TRBV27|many|14|.|TRBJ1-6
CASSFRDSNSPLHF
TGTGCCAGCAGTTTCAGGGACTCTAATTCACCCCTCCACTTT
>TRBV5-1|.|16|TRBD2|TRBJ2-5
CASSIGLAGARETQYF
TGCGCCAGCAGCATAGGACTAGCGGGAGCTCGGGAGACCCAGTACTTC
>TRBV6-1|few|16|TRBD1|TRBJ2-2
CASSADRGRFTGELFF
TGTGCCAGCAGCGCCGACAGGGGGCGATTCACCGGGGAGCTGTTTTTT
>TRBV6-1|many|16|.|TRBJ1-1
CASSVWGRGVNTEAFF
TGTGCCAGCAGTGTTTGGGGTCGTGGGGTTAACACTGAAGCTTTCTTT
>TRBV4-1|many|11|.|TRBJ2-7
CASSQGDEQYF
TGCGCCAGCAGCCAAGGGGACGAGCAGTACTTC
>TRBV28|many|12|.|TRBJ1-2
CASSLYPFGYTF
TGTGCCAGCAGTTTATATCCCTTTGGCTACACCTTC
>TRBV6-2/TRBV6-3|many|11|.|TRBJ1-2
CASTDSYGYTF
TGTGCCAGCACCGACAGCTATGGCTACACCTTC
>TRBV4-3|many|17|.|TRBJ1-1
CASSQALRQGGNTEAFF
TGCGCCAGCAGCCAAGCCCTCAGACAAGGCGGGAACACTGAAGCTTTCTTT
>TRBV2|.|13|.|TRBJ1-1
CASSGGVFAEAFF
TGTGCCAGCAGTGGAGGGGTTTTCGCTGAAGCTTTCTTT
>TRBV11-2|.|16|TRBD1|TRBJ2-5
CASSLGDRPFQETQYF
TGTGCCAGCAGCTTAGGGGACAGACCCTTCCAAGAGACCCAGTACTTC
>TRBV28|many|18|.|TRBJ2-6
CASSSGTLQGPGANVLTF
TGTGCCAGCAGTTCCGGGACACTCCAGGGGCCTGGGGCCAACGTCCTGACTTTC
>TRBV5-1|many|11|.|TRBJ2-5
CASKEEETQYF
TGCGCCAGCAAAGAGGAAGAGACCCAGTACTTC
>TRBV24-1|many|16|.|TRBJ1-2
CATSDFRVLIGCGYTF
TGTGCCACCAGTGATTTCCGGGTCCTCATAGGTTGTGGCTACACCTTC
>TRBV19|few|15|.|TRBJ2-1
CASSIFAQGPNEQFF
TGTGCCAGTAGTATTTTTGCACAGGGTCCCAATGAGCAGTTCTTC